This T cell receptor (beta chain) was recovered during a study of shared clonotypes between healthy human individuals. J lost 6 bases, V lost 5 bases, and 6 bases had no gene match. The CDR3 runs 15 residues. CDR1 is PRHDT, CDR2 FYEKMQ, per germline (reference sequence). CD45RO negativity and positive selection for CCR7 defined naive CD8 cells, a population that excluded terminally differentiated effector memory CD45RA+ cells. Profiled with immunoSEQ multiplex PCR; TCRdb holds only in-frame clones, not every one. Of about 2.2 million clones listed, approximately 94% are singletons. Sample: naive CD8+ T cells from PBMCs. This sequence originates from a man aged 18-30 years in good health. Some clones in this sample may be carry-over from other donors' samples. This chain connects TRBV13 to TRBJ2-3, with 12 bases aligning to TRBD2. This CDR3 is CASSTSGGMRDTQYF. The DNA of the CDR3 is TGTGCCAGCAGCACTAGCGGGGGGATGCGGGATACGCAGTATTTT.